This entry is about one T cell receptor beta chain. Relative to the germline gene, one junction end is altered; a read error may explain this. This sample was included in a study of blood T cell repertoires in COVID-19. In the study overall: T cells, B-cell-depleted T cells, or PBMCs provided the cDNA or gDNA that served as material.

Germline V gene data show CDR1 as MNHNY and CDR2 as SVGAGI (reference sequence). The CDR3 runs 14 residues. Individuals drawn from about 26 US areas were roughly 18 to 89 years old. In the original analysis: Amplifying reference gene primers gave estimates of nucleated cell counts. The table came from immunoSEQ multiplex PCR; TCRdb's copy has only in-frame clones and leaves some out. That table supplies the V and J calls and clone size; D and trimming were determined from the DNA. The sample carries 110,000 to 150,000 clones, around four fifths recorded once. Material: PBMCs or T cells enriched from blood (not recorded which). The chain combines TRBV6-6 with TRBJ1-5; perhaps TRBD1 as D (6 bases). The clonotype was recovered from a woman aged 40 to 50 who had recovered from COVID-19. This CDR3 is CASSPQGSSQPQHF. CDR3 coding DNA: TGTGCCAGCAGCCCACAGGGTAGCAGTCAGCCCCAGCATTTT.